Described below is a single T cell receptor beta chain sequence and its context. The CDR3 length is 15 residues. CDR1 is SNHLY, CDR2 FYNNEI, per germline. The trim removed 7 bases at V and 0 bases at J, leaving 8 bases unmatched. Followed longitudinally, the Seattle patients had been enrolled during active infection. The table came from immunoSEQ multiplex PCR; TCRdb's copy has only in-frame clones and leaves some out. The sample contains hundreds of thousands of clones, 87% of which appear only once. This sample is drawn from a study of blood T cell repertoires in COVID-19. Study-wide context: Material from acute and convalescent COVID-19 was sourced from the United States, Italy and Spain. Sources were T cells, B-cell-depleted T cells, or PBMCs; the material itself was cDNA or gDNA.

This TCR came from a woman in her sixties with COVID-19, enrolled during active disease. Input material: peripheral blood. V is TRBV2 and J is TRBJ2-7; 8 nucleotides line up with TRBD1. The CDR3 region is CASTRDRTSSYEQYF. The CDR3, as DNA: TGTGCCAGCACCAGGGACAGGACGTCCTCCTACGAGCAGTACTTC.